This is a list of T cell receptor beta chains from one sample in a study of CD8 T cells in ankylosing spondylitis. TCRdb re-derived calls from the 5' RACE reads in MiXCR, one entry per CDR3 protein. The profile shows 210,000 or so distinct CDR3 sequences, roughly 26% of them singletons. The sequenced sample consisted of blood, either unsorted or a sorted T cell fraction (not recorded which). These receptors were obtained from a male donor with ankylosing spondylitis or in good health (not recorded which). Each CDR3 is given with its conserved first and last residue. D genes are given only for firm matches. Size is omitted from some rows. Given values are once, few, many or a class for expanded clones.

>TRBJ2-1|15|TRBV20-1|-|-
TGCAGTGCTAGAGATCCGCCCTGGGGAGTGGATGAGCAGTTCTTC
CSARDPPWGVDEQFF
>TRBJ2-1|18|TRBV12-3/TRBV12-4|TRBD2|many
TGTGCCAGCACTGGGGGCCTAGCGGGGGTAAGCTCCTACAATGAGCAGTTCTTC
CASTGGLAGVSSYNEQFF
>TRBJ1-4|17|TRBV4-2|-|-
TGTGCCAGCAGCCAAGATCTTAGGGCTAGTGGTAATGAAAAACTGTTTTTT
CASSQDLRASGNEKLFF
>TRBJ1-1|14|TRBV12-3/TRBV12-4|-|-
TGTGCCAGCAGTCTCAGACAGGCGAACACTGAAGCTTTCTTT
CASSLRQANTEAFF
>TRBJ2-7|11|TRBV29-1|-|few
TGCAGCGTGCAAGCGGCGGACAAGCAGTACTTC
CSVQAADKQYF
>TRBJ2-5|13|TRBV5-1|-|many
TGCGCCAGCAGCTCGTTAATCCAAGAAGCCCAGTACTTC
CASSSLIQEAQYF
>TRBJ2-1|17|TRBV7-3|TRBD2|-
TGTGCCAGCAGCCGTTCTGGGGGGGGAGCTTCCTACAATGAGCAGTTCTTC
CASSRSGGGASYNEQFF
>TRBJ1-2|14|TRBV9|TRBD1|many
TGTGCCAGCAGCGTAGACGCGACAGGGGGCGACTACACCTTC
CASSVDATGGDYTF
>TRBJ2-3|17|TRBV10-1|TRBD2|many
TGCGCCAGCAGTGAGTCTAGCGGGAGGGCCGGGGCAGATACGCAGTATTTT
CASSESSGRAGADTQYF
>TRBJ2-7|15|TRBV29-1|-|-
TGCAGCGTTTCACGACTGGCGGACAGCTTCTACGAGCAGTACTTC
CSVSRLADSFYEQYF
>TRBJ2-7|13|TRBV12-3/TRBV12-4|-|-
TGTGCCAGCAGAACAGGGACCTCCTACGAGCAGTACTTC
CASRTGTSYEQYF
>TRBJ2-7|13|TRBV6-2/TRBV6-3|TRBD1|many
TGTGCCAGCAGAGCCGGGACAGTCTACGAGCAGTACTTC
CASRAGTVYEQYF
>TRBJ2-7|13|TRBV20-1|TRBD1|-
TGCAGTGCCACCGGACAGGGGGTCTACGAGCAGTACTTC
CSATGQGVYEQYF
>TRBJ2-1|14|TRBV18|-|-
TGTGCCAGCTCACCATCCTTTGGGGGTCGTGAGCAGTTCTTC
CASSPSFGGREQFF
>TRBJ1-3|16|TRBV7-9|-|many
TGTGCCAGCAGCTTAGAGGGACACCGCTCTGGAAACACCATATATTTT
CASSLEGHRSGNTIYF
>TRBJ1-1|13|TRBV10-3|-|many
TGTGCCATCAGGAGGGGGAGTGAAGCTGAAGCTTTCTTT
CAIRRGSEAEAFF
>TRBJ2-5|14|TRBV5-6|-|many
TGTGCCAGCAGCTCCGGGATAGGCCAAGAGACCCAGTACTTC
CASSSGIGQETQYF
>TRBJ2-7|14|TRBV20-1|TRBD1|few
TGCAGTGCGACCATTCCGGGACAGGGGCACGAGCAGTACTTC
CSATIPGQGHEQYF
>TRBJ1-1|13|TRBV7-2|-|many
TGTGCCAGCAGCTTTCCAGTGAACACTGAAGCTTTCTTT
CASSFPVNTEAFF
>TRBJ1-2|14|TRBV29-1|TRBD1|-
TGCAGCGTTGGCGTAACAGGGGGCGCGAGTGGCTACACCTTC
CSVGVTGGASGYTF
>TRBJ1-2|13|TRBV4-2|-|few
TGTGCCAGCAGCCAAGAAATGGATTATGGCTACACCTTC
CASSQEMDYGYTF
>TRBJ2-7|13|TRBV20-1|TRBD2|many
TGCAGTGCAACGAGCGGGGAAGCCTACGAGCAGTACTTC
CSATSGEAYEQYF
>TRBJ2-7|15|TRBV12-3/TRBV12-4|TRBD1|-
TGTGCCAGCAGTTTATCAGGGGGCGAATCCTACGAGCAGTACTTC
CASSLSGGESYEQYF
>TRBJ1-2|14|TRBV3-1|TRBD1|many
TGTGCCAGCAGCCAAGGTGGACAGGTGGATGGCTACACCTTC
CASSQGGQVDGYTF
>TRBJ2-6|16|TRBV6-1|-|few
TGTGCCAGCAGTGAACGGGAGCCCGGGGGGGCCAACGTCCTGACTTTC
CASSEREPGGANVLTF
>TRBJ2-3|17|TRBV29-1|TRBD1|-
TGCAGCGTTGACGGGACAGGGCTCAGGGGATCTTCAGATACGCAGTATTTT
CSVDGTGLRGSSDTQYF
>TRBJ2-5|17|TRBV5-1|TRBD2|many
TGCGCCAGCAGCACCCTGCCACCACTAGCGGGAGAAGAGACCCAGTACTTC
CASSTLPPLAGEETQYF
>TRBJ2-1|17|TRBV7-3|TRBD2|many
TGTGCCAGCAGCTTAGAACCCCACGGACTAGCGGACAATGAGCAGTTCTTC
CASSLEPHGLADNEQFF
>TRBJ2-1|14|TRBV7-2|-|few
TGTGCCAGCAGCTTTCACGGGTCCTACAATGAGCAGTTCTTC
CASSFHGSYNEQFF
>TRBJ1-4|15|TRBV7-7|-|many
TGTGCTAGCAGCTTAGGCGCGGGGACTAATGAAAAACTGTTTTTT
CASSLGAGTNEKLFF
>TRBJ2-3|15|TRBV5-1|-|many
TGCGCCAGCAGCTTGGCAACCGGAAGCACAGATACGCAGTATTTT
CASSLATGSTDTQYF
>TRBJ2-4|15|TRBV5-5|-|-
TGTGCCAGCAGCCTAATAGGTGGAGCCAAAAACATTCAGTACTTC
CASSLIGGAKNIQYF
>TRBJ2-2|15|TRBV12-3/TRBV12-4|-|few
TGTGCCAGCAGTTTCTCGGGGCTGAACACCGGGGAGCTGTTTTTT
CASSFSGLNTGELFF
>TRBJ2-7|12|TRBV20-1|-|many
TGCAGTGCTAGAGATGGTAGGGACGAGCAGTACTTC
CSARDGRDEQYF
>TRBJ2-3|16|TRBV13|-|many
TGTGCCAGCAGCACCCTTATCGGAACAGTTACAGATACGCAGTATTTT
CASSTLIGTVTDTQYF
>TRBJ2-5|13|TRBV3-1|TRBD2|-
TGTGCCAGCAGCCAAGGGAGCGGGGAGACCCAGTCCTTC
CASSQGSGETQSF
>TRBJ1-4|15|TRBV10-3|-|many
TGTGCCATCAGTGAGGCAGGGGCAACTAATGAAAAACTGTTTTTT
CAISEAGATNEKLFF
>TRBJ1-1|12|TRBV7-8|-|many
TGTGCCAGCAGCTTATCCGGGACTGAAGCTTTCTTT
CASSLSGTEAFF
>TRBJ2-5|15|TRBV29-1|TRBD2|-
TGCAGCGTTGTTTGGGCGGGAGGGCCCCCAGAGACCCAGTACTTC
CSVVWAGGPPETQYF